This T cell receptor (beta chain) was recorded in a study of OX40 agonist ivuxolimab in advanced cancers. Looking at the study overall: Ivuxolimab was a fully human IgG2 agonistic monoclonal antibody targeting the costimulatory receptor OX40 (CD134). Intravenous ivuxolimab was administered to patients every 2 weeks at six dose levels: 0.01, 0.1, 0.3, 1.5, 3 and 10 mg/kg. Of the roughly 52 dose-escalation patients, hepatocellular carcinoma was present in roughly 19, melanoma in approximately 15, renal cell carcinoma in 9 and head and neck cancer in 9. In the dose-escalation cohort, about four fifths of patients were male, and the mean age was around 60 years with a range of roughly 23 to 79. Prior anti-PD-1, anti-PD-L1 or anti-CTLA-4 therapy was permitted, and checkpoint inhibitors had been received by more than 35% of dose-escalation patients. Partial responses occurred in three dose-escalation patients, of whom one had hepatocellular carcinoma and two had cutaneous melanoma. The point of sequencing TCRbeta in the periphery was to test whether ivuxolimab changed TCR sequence diversity and drove clonal T-cell expansion. The paper reports the monotherapy dose-escalation portion (N ≈ 50 patients) of the phase I ivuxolimab trial.

Patients with a history of autoimmune disease or receiving systemic immunosuppression were excluded from the trial. In every dose cohort, peripheral blood was drawn for TCR sequencing at baseline, cycle 4 day 1, and cycle 7 day 1. Samples came from an open-label, multicenter, first-in-human phase I dose-escalation trial of ivuxolimab. Adults with locally advanced or metastatic melanoma, renal cell, hepatocellular, or head and neck squamous cell carcinoma were enrolled in the trial. Before TCR sequencing, CD4+ T cells and CD8+ T cells from peripheral blood were sorted into separate populations. With respect to this clone: What antigen it recognizes has not been identified. Within one base of it there is no much larger clone, and no base qualities were kept.

The paper as a whole reports these results and caveats: In the 0.1-3.0 mg/kg groups, partial responders were among the patients with the lowest normalized peripheral clonal expansion, particularly in CD8+ T cells. Low levels of normalized T-cell clonal expansion were also seen in some patients who did not respond. At doses from 0.1 to 3.0 mg/kg, clonal expansion was seen in both CD4+ and CD8+ blood T cells between baseline and week 6. On average, CD8+ T cells showed more expanded clones than CD4+ T cells after ivuxolimab. The antigen specificity of the peripheral T cells that underwent clonal expansion was not determined.

According to the germline V gene, CDR1 reads MGHRA and CDR2 reads YSYEKL. The CDR3 has 13 amino acids, counting the end cysteine and phenylalanine. The DNA shown is the 39-base CDR3, in frame from base 1. V sheds 0 bases and J sheds 5 bases, leaving 7 bases between their ends. Genomic DNA was extracted from sorted cells for sequencing of the TCRbeta CDR3 region. The immunoSEQ Assay was used to sequence the TCRbeta CDR3 regions. TCRdb obtained this table from immuneACCESS and retained in-frame rearrangements with V and J assigned. These tables miss some clones; where compared with another copy, unresolved V genes account for less than half of the shortfall, and the remainder is unexplained. Recorded for this sample are 70,000 to 85,000 clones; roughly 87% of them occurred a single time. Jointly, the top ten make up approximately 1.2% of the sample.

The TCR comes from an adult with an advanced solid tumor such as melanoma, head and neck, liver or kidney cancer. The source material was CD4+ or CD8+ T cells sorted from blood, sampled in a trial of the OX40 agonist ivuxolimab. The chain is made from TRBV4-1 and TRBJ2-5; the D gene is perhaps TRBD1 or TRBD2, as each covers 5 bases. The DNA is TGCGCCAGCAGCCAAGATTGGGGGGAGACCCAGTACTTC. It is translated as CASSQDWGETQYF.